This TCR beta chain derives from a study of tumor-infiltrating lymphocytes in primary liver carcinoma. Study-wide context: Tumor staging was T1-T3 N0M0; sizes spanned about 4.2 to 10 cm across.

It was from around 20-30 mg of unsorted bulk tissue that RNA and DNA were co-extracted. CDR3 length: 17 residues. V gave up 1 base and J gave up 4 bases, with 20 bases separating them. CDR1 MNHNS and CDR2 SASEGT come from the germline V gene. Starting from 500 ng of total RNA, TCR beta cDNA was produced with a primer in the constant region. Three nested multiplex PCR rounds, a slightly modified ARM-PCR method, built the TCR beta libraries. The first two PCR rounds used TRBV1-TRBV30 forward primers with a C-beta reverse primer, about 10 cycles each. TCRdb re-called the multiplex PCR reads with MiXCR, one entry per CDR3 protein. The table shows about 100,000 distinct CDR3 sequences, with roughly 69% occurring only once.

The material sequenced was liver tumor tissue from sampling region 5. Subset here: tumor region T5, tumor centre. The V call is TRBV6-1, the J call TRBJ2-7; D perhaps matches TRBD1 (7 bases). The clonotype was recovered from a woman aged 60-70 years with primary liver carcinoma and hepatitis B virus infection. Here the CDR3 reads CASSEVARGEFSYEQYF. In DNA, the CDR3 is TGTGCCAGCAGTGAAGTGGCCAGGGGGGAGTTCTCGTACGAGCAGTACTTC.